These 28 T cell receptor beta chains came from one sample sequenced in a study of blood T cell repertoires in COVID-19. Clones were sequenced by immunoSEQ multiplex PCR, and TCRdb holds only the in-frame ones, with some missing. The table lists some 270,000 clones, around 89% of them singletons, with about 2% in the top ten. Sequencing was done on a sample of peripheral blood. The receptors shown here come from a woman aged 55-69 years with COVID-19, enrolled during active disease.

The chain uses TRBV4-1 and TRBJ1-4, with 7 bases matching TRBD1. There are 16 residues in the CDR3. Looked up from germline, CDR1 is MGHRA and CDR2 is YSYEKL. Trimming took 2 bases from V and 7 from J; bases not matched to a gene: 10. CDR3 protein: CASSQFPGQTIEKLFF. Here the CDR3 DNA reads TGCGCCAGCAGCCAATTTCCGGGACAGACAATTGAAAAACTGTTTTTT.

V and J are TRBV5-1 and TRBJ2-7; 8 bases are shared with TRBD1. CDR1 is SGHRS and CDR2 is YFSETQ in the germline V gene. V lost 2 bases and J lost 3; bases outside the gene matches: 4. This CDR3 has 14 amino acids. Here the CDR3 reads CASSFSDRGYEQYF. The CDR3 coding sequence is TGCGCCAGCAGCTTTTCAGACAGGGGCTACGAGCAGTACTTC. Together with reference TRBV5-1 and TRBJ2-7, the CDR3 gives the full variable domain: KAGVTQTPRYLIKTRGQQVTLSCSPISGHRSVSWYQQTPGQGLQFLFEYFSETQRNKGNFPGRFSGRQFSNSRSEMNVSTLELGDSALYLCASSFSDRGYEQYFGPGTRLTVT.

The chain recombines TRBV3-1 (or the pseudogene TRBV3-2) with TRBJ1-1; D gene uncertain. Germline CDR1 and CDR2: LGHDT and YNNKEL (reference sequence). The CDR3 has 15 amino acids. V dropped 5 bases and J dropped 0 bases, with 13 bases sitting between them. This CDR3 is CASSAAGTMNTEAFF. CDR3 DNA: TGTGCCAGCAGCGCGGCCGGAACCATGAACACTGAAGCTTTCTTT.

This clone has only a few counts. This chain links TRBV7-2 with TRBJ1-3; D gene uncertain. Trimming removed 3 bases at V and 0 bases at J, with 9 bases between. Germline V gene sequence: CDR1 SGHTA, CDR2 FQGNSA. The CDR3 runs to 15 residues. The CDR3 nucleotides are TGTGCCAGCAGCTTCCCACCCGGCTCTGGAAACACCATATATTTT. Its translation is CASSFPPGSGNTIYF. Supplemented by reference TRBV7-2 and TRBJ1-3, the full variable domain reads GAGVSQSPSNKVTEKGKDVELRCDPISGHTALYWYRQSLGQGLEFLIYFQGNSAPDKSGLPSDRFSAERTGGSVSTLTIQRTQQEDSAVYLCASSFPPGSGNTIYFGEGSWLTVV.

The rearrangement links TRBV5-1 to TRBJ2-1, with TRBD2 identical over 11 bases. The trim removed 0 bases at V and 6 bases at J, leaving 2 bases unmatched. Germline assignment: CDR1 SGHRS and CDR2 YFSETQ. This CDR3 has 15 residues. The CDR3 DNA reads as TGCGCCAGCAGCTTGGAACTAGCGGGGGTCAATGAGCAGTTCTTC. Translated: CASSLELAGVNEQFF.

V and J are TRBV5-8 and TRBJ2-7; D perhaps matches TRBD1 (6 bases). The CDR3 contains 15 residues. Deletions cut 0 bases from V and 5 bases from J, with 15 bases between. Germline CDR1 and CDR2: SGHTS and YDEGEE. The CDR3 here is CASSLVPGVYHEQYF. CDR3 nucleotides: TGTGCCAGCAGCTTGGTACCAGGGGTTTACCACGAGCAGTACTTC.

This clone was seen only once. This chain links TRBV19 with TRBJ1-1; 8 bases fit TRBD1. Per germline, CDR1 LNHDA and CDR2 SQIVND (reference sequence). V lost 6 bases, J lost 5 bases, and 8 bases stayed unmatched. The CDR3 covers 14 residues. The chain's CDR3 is CASRQTGGRTEAFF. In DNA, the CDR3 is TGTGCCAGTAGACAAACAGGGGGGAGGACTGAAGCTTTCTTT.

CDR3 loop: CASADTLRGGTEAFF. The DNA of the CDR3 is TGTGCCAGCGCGGACACCTTAAGGGGGGGCACTGAAGCTTTCTTT. The genes are TRBV6-5 and TRBJ1-1, with D possibly matching TRBD1 (6 bases). The CDR3 has 15 residues. Trimming removed 8 bases at V and 4 bases at J, with 20 bases between. The germline gives CDR1 MNHEY, CDR2 SVGAGI.

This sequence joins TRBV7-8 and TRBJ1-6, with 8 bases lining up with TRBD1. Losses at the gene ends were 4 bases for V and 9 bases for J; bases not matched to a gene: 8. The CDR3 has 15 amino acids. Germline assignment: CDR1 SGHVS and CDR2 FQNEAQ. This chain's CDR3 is CASSSQGVVGSPLHF. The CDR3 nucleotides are TGTGCCAGCAGCTCACAGGGGGTTGTTGGTTCACCCCTCCACTTT.

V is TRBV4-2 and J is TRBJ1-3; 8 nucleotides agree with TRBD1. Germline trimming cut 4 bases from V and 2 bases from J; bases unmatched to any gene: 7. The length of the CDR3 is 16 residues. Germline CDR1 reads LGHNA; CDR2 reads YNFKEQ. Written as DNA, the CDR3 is TGTGCCAGCAGCCGTGATTCCAGGGGGCCTGGAAACACCATATATTTT. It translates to CASSRDSRGPGNTIYF.

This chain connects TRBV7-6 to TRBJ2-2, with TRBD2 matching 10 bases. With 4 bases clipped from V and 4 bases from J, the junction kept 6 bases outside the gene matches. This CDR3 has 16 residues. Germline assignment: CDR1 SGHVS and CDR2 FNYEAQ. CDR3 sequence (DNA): TGTGCCAGCAGCTCCTCTAGCGGGGGTATCACCGGGGAGCTGTTTTTT. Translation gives CASSSSSGGITGELFF.

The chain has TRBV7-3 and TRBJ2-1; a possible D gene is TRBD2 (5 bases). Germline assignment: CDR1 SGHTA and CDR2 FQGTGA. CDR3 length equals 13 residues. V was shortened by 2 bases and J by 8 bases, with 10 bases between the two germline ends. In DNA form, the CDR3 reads TGTGCCAGCAGCTTATCCGCCGGGGATGAGCAGTTCTTC. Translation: CASSLSAGDEQFF.

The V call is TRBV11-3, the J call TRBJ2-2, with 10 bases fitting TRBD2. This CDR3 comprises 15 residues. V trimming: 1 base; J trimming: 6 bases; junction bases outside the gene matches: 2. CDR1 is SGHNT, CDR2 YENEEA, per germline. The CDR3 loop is CASSLGGLASGELFF. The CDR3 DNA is TGTGCCAGCAGCTTAGGGGGACTAGCGTCCGGGGAGCTGTTTTTT.

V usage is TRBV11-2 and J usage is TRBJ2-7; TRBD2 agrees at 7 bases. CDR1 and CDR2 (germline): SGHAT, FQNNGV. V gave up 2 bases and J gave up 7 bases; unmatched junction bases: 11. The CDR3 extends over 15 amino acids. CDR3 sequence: CASSLRAGVLREQYF. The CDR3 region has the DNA TGTGCCAGCAGCTTAAGGGCGGGGGTGCTGAGGGAGCAGTACTTC.

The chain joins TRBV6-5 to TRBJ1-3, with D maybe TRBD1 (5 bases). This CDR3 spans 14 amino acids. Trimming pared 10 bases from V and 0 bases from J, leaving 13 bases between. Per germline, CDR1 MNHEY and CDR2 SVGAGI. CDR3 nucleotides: TGTGCCACCGTAGACAGTCTCTCTGGAAACACCATATATTTT. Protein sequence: CATVDSLSGNTIYF.

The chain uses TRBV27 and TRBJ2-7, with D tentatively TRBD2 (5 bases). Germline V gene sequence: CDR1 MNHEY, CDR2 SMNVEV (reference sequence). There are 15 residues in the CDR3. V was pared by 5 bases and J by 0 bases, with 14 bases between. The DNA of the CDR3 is TGTGCCAGCAGTACCCGAGCGGTTCGCTCCTACGAGCAGTACTTC. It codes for CASSTRAVRSYEQYF.

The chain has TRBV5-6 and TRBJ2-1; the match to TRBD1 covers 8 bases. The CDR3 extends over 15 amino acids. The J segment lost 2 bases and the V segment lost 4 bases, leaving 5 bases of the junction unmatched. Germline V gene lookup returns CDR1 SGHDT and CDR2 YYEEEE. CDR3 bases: TGTGCCAGCAGCCTTCGGACAGGGACCTACAATGAGCAGTTCTTC. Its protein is CASSLRTGTYNEQFF. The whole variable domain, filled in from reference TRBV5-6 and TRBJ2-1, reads DAGVTQSPTHLIKTRGQQVTLRCSPKSGHDTVSWYQQALGQGPQFIFQYYEEEERQRGNFPDRFSGHQFPNYSSELNVNALLLGDSALYLCASSLRTGTYNEQFFGPGTRLTVL.

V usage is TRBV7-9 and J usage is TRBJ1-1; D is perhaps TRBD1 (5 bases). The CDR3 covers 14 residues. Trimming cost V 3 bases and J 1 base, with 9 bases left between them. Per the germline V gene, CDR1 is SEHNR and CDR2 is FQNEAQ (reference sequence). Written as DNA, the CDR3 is TGTGCCAGCAGCTTTTGGGGCCCGAACACTGAAGCTTTCTTT. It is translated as CASSFWGPNTEAFF.

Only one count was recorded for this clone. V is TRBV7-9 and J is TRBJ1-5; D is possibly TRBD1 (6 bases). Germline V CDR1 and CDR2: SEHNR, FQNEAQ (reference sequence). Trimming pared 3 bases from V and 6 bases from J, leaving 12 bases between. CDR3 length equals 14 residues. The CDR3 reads CASSLGGLGQPQHF. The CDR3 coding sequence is TGTGCCAGCAGCTTGGGGGGGCTAGGTCAGCCCCAGCATTTT.

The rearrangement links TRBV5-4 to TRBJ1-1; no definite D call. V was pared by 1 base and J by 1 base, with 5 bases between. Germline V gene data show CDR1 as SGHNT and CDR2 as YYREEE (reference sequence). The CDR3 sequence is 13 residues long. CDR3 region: CASSLRENTEAFF. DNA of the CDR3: TGTGCCAGCAGCTTGAGAGAGAACACTGAAGCTTTCTTT.

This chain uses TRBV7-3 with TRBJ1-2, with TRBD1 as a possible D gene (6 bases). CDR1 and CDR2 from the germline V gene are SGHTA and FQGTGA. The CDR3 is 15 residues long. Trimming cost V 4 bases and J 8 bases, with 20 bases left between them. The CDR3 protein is CASSSTGTPTEGYTF. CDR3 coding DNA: TGTGCCAGCAGCTCAACCGGGACACCAACGGAAGGCTACACCTTC.

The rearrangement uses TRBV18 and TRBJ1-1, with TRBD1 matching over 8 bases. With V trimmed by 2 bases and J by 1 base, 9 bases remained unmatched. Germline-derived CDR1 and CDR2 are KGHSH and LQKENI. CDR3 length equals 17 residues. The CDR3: CASSPRGGQGSNTEAFF. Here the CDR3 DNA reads TGTGCCAGCTCACCAAGGGGAGGACAGGGTTCGAACACTGAAGCTTTCTTT.

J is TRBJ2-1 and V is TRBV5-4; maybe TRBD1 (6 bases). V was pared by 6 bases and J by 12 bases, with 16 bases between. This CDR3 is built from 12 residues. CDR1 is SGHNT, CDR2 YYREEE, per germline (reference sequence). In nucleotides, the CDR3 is TGTGCCAGCAACTCAGGGGAATTCAGGCAGTTCTTC. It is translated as CASNSGEFRQFF.

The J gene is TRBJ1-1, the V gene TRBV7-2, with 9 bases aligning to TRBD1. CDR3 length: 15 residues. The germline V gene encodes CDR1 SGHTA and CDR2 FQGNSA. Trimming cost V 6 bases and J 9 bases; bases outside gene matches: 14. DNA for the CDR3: TGTGCCAGCAGTCTCAACCAGGGACAGGGTCGTAAAGCTTTCTTT. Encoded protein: CASSLNQGQGRKAFF.

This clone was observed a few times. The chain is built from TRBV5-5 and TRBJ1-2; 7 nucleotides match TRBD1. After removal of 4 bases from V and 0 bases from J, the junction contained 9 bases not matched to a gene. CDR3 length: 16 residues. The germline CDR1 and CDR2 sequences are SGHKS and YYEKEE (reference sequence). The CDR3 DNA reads TGTGCCAGCAGCATACGGGAGGGACAGCCTAACTATGGCTACACCTTC. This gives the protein CASSIREGQPNYGYTF.

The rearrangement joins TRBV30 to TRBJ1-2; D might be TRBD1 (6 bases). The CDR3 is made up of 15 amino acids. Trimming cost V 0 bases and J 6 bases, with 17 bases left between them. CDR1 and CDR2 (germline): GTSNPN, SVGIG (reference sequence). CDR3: CAWSVPGGRSHGYTF. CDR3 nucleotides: TGTGCCTGGAGTGTACCGGGGGGCAGGAGTCATGGCTACACCTTC.

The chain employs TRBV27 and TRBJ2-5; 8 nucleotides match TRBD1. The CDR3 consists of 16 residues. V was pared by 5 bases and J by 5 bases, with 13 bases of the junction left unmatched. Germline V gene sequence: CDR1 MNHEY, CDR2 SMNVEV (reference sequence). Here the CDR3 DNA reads TGTGCCAGCAGTCCATCTTTTCAGGGGGCTTTTGAGACCCAGTACTTC. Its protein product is CASSPSFQGAFETQYF.

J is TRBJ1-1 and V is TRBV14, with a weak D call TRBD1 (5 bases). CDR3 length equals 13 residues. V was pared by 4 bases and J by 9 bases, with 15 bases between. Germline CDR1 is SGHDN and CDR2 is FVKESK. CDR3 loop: CASSRLRDSQAFF. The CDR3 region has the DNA TGTGCCAGCAGCCGTCTCCGGGACTCCCAAGCTTTCTTT.